This T cell receptor (beta chain) was found in a study of T cell repertoires in cytomegalovirus infection. Across the whole study: Evidence of both CMV infection and a matching HLA type came from public TCR beta signatures. Points from the study as a whole: Cumulative public TCR beta family frequency identified CMV carriers with the relevant HLA. Clonotypes of TCR beta that were HLA-C-restricted and CMV-specific dominated the ex vivo response.

TCRdb independently ran MiXCR on the reads; one entry per CDR3 protein. The sample lists more than 350,000 distinct CDR3 sequences, 31% occurring once. With respect to this clonotype: Its target is not known. Being one base from a much bigger clone, this may be a read error. Because the CDR3 is missing its conserved closing phenylalanine or tryptophan, this is likely a read error.

The sequenced material came from PBMCs. The TCR originated in a human donor in good health (CMV status not recorded). Some clones in this sample may be carry-over from other donors' samples.

The CDR3 region is CATRTSGSTDTQYC. The CDR3 DNA is TGTGCCACCAGGACTAGCGGGAGTACAGATACGCAGTATTGT. The genes are TRBV7-2 and TRBJ2-3; 13 bases map to TRBD2. Germline V gene lookup returns CDR1 SGHTA and CDR2 FQGNSA. The CDR3 covers 14 residues. With V trimmed by 10 bases and J by 3 bases, 4 bases remained unmatched.